Given below is one T cell receptor (beta chain) in context. This record comes from a study of blood T cell repertoires in COVID-19. Across the study: Acute and convalescent COVID-19 specimens originated in the United States, Italy and Spain. Sources were T cells, B-cell-depleted T cells, or PBMCs; the material itself was cDNA or gDNA.

Methods used by the authors: Counts of nucleated cells, estimated from reference gene primer amplification, were obtained. The table came from immunoSEQ multiplex PCR; TCRdb's copy has only in-frame clones and leaves some out. The V and J calls and the clone size are those of that table, but D and trimming were determined from the DNA. The table shows fewer than 150,000 clones, with just under 85% occurring only once. CDR3 size: 13 residues. Germline CDR1 is LNHDA and CDR2 is SQIVND (reference sequence). With 11 bases removed from V and 0 bases from J, the gap between germline ends came to 14 bases. This TCR was sampled from a human donor in a cohort sampled during active COVID-19. What was sequenced was peripheral blood. This chain joins TRBV19 and TRBJ2-7; a possible D gene is TRBD2 (6 bases). CDR3 loop: CAAGGGSSYEQYF. The CDR3 DNA reads as TGTGCCGCCGGTGGGGGGTCCTCCTACGAGCAGTACTTC. The full variable domain, with the rest looked up from reference TRBV19 and TRBJ2-7, is DGGITQSPKYLFRKEGQNVTLSCEQNLNHDAMYWYRQDPGQGLRLIYYSQIVNDFQKGDIAEGYSVSREKKESFPLTVTSAQKNPTAFYLCAAGGGSSYEQYFGPGTRLTVT.